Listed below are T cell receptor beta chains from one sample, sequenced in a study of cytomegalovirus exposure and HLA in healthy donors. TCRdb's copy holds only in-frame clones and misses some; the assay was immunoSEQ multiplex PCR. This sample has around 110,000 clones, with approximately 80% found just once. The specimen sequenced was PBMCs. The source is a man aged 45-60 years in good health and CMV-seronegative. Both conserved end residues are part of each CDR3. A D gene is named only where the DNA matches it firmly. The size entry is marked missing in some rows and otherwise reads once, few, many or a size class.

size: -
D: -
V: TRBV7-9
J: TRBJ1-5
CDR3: CSSSLGVQPQHF
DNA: TGTTCCAGCAGCTTAGGAGTACAGCCCCAGCATTTT

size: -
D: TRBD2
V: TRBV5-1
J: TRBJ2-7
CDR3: CASSLDGTRDYEQYF
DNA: TGCGCCAGCAGCTTGGATGGGACTAGAGATTACGAGCAGTACTTC

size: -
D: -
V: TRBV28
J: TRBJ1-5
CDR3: CASRGQSNQPQHF
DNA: TGTGCCAGCAGGGGGCAGAGCAATCAGCCCCAGCATTTT

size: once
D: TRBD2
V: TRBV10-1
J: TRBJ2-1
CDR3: CATASGGAGNNEQFF
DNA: TGCGCCACCGCTAGCGGGGGGGCCGGCAACAATGAGCAGTTCTTC

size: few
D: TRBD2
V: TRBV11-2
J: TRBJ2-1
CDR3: CAGNPRRGGPNEQFF
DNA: TGTGCCGGAAACCCCCGTCGGGGGGGCCCGAATGAGCAGTTCTTC

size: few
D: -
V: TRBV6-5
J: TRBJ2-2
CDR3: CASSYSSGNTGELFF
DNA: TGTGCCAGCAGTTACTCATCGGGGAACACCGGGGAGCTGTTTTTT

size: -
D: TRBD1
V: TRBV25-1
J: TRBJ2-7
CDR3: CASSGDRDGTYEQYF
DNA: TGTGCCAGCAGTGGCGACAGGGACGGAACCTACGAGCAGTACTTC

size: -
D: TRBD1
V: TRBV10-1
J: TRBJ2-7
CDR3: CATLTGTGGYEQYF
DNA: TGCGCCACCCTAACCGGGACAGGGGGCTACGAGCAGTACTTC

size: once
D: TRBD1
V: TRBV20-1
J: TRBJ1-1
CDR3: CGGTANTEAFF
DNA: TGCGGCGGGACAGCGAACACTGAAGCTTTCTTT

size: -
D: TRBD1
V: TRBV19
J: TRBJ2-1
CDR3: CATRTGTGDYNEQFF
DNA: TGTGCCACCCGAACCGGGACAGGGGACTACAATGAGCAGTTCTTC

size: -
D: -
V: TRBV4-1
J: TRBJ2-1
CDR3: CASSNTEGSYNEQFF
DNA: TGCGCCAGCAGTAACACCGAGGGCTCCTACAATGAGCAGTTCTTC

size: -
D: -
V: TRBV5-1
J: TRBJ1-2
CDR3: CASSFGTLTGSPGYTF
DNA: TGCGCCAGCAGCTTCGGTACTTTAACAGGGTCTCCTGGCTACACCTTC

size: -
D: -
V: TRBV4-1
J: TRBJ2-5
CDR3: CASSQVGSARERETQYF
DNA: TGCGCCAGCAGCCAAGTTGGGTCTGCCAGGGAAAGAGAGACCCAGTACTTC

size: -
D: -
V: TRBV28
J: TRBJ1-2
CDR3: CASSLPSVHGYTF
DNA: TGTGCCAGCAGTTTACCGAGCGTCCATGGCTACACCTTC

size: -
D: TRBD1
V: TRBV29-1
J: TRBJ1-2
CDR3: CSVEPGTGVGYTF
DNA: TGCAGCGTTGAACCCGGGACAGGTGTGGGCTACACCTTC

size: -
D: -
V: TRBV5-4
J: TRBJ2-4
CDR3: CASGIGGLAKNIQYF
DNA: TGTGCCAGCGGGATTGGCGGGTTAGCCAAAAACATTCAGTACTTC

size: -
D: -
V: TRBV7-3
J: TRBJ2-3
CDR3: CASSLLGLVDTQYF
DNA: TGTGCCAGCAGCTTACTGGGGCTGGTAGATACGCAGTATTTT

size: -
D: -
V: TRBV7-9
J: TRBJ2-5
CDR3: CASSHGETQYF
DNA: TGTGCCAGCAGCCATGGCGAGACCCAGTACTTC

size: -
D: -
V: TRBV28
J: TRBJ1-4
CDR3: CAIKQGGNEKLFF
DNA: TGTGCCATCAAACAGGGCGGGAATGAAAAACTGTTTTTT

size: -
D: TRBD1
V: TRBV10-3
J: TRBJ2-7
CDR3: CATGTGENDEQYF
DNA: TGTGCCACCGGGACAGGGGAAAATGACGAGCAGTACTTC

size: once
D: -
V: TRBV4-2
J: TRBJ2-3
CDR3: CASSRGSGGPSTDTQYF
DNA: TGTGCCAGCAGTCGCGGGTCCGGGGGGCCAAGCACAGATACGCAGTATTTT

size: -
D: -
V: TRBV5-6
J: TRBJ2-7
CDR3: CASSLGTATYEQYF
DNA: TGTGCCAGCAGCTTGGGGACAGCTACCTACGAGCAGTACTTC

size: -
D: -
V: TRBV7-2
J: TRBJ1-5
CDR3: CASSSTGIQPQHF
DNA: TGTGCCAGCAGCTCCACAGGAATCCAGCCCCAGCATTTT

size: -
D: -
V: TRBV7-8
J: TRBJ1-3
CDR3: CASSLYPRGAIGNTIYF
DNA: TGTGCCAGCAGCTTGTACCCCAGGGGCGCTATTGGAAACACCATATATTTT

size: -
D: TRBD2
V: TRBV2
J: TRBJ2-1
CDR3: CASRGTSEYNEQFF
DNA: TGTGCCAGCAGGGGGACTAGCGAGTACAATGAGCAGTTCTTC

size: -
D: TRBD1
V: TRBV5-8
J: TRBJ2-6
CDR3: CASSSRDSGAGANVLTF
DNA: TGTGCCAGCAGCTCCCGGGACAGTGGAGCTGGGGCCAACGTCCTGACTTTC

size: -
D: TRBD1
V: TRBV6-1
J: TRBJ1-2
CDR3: CASTTGQGLGGYTF
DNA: TGTGCCAGCACTACGGGACAGGGTTTAGGTGGCTACACCTTC

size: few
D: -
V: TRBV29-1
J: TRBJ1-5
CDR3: CSVEGGRGQPQHF
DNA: TGCAGCGTTGAGGGCGGGCGGGGACAGCCCCAGCATTTT

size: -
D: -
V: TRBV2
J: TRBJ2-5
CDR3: CASSERGREYLETQYF
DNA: TGTGCCAGCAGTGAAAGGGGCAGGGAATATCTAGAGACCCAGTACTTC

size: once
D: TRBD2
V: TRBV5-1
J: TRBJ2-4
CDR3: CASSLEPSGGKNIQYF
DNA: TGCGCCAGCAGCTTGGAACCCAGCGGGGGTAAGAACATTCAGTACTTC

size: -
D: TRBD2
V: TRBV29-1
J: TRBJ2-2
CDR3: CSVERRGGPVGELFF
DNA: TGCAGCGTTGAAAGGCGGGGGGGTCCTGTCGGGGAGCTGTTTTTT

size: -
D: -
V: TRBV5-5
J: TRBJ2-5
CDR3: CASSQGTGGGGTQYF
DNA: TGTGCCAGCAGCCAAGGAACCGGTGGGGGCGGGACCCAGTACTTC